A single sample is the source of the 22 T cell receptor beta chains below, sequenced in a study of OX40 agonist ivuxolimab in advanced cancers. The table came from immunoSEQ multiplex PCR; TCRdb's copy has only in-frame clones and leaves some out. The repertoire holds about 67,000 clones, with about 87% as singletons. Material: CD4+ or CD8+ T cells sorted from blood, obtained in a trial of the OX40 agonist ivuxolimab. These receptors originate from an adult with an advanced solid tumor such as melanoma, head and neck, liver or kidney cancer.

This chain uses TRBV4-1 with TRBJ2-1; TRBD2 matches at 9 bases. Losses at the gene ends were 1 base for V and 6 bases for J; bases not matched to a gene: 4. This CDR3 contains 15 residues. The germline V gene encodes CDR1 MGHRA and CDR2 YSYEKL. The CDR3 is CASSQAAGGINEQFF. The CDR3 nucleotides are TGCGCCAGCAGCCAAGCGGCGGGGGGGATCAATGAGCAGTTCTTC.

This sequence joins TRBV6-6 and TRBJ2-1; 12 positions agree with TRBD1. The length of the CDR3 is 14 residues. V trimming: 6 bases; J trimming: 7 bases; junction bases outside the gene matches: 4. The V gene's germline CDR1 is MNHNY and CDR2 SVGAGI (reference sequence). CDR3 amino acids: CASSKGQGANEQFF. Here the CDR3 DNA reads TGTGCCAGCAGCAAGGGACAGGGGGCTAATGAGCAGTTCTTC.

The chain combines TRBV7-9 with TRBJ2-7, with D possibly matching TRBD1 (6 bases). CDR1 is SEHNR, CDR2 FQNEAQ, per germline (reference sequence). This CDR3 has 13 amino acids. Trimming took off 5 bases at V and 2 bases at J, with 10 bases between the two ends. Here the CDR3 reads CASSRDTTYEQYF. The DNA of the CDR3 is TGTGCCAGCAGCAGGGACACTACCTACGAGCAGTACTTC.

The J gene is TRBJ2-5, the V gene TRBV6-6; 7 positions agree with TRBD2. V gave up 4 bases and J gave up 1 base; unmatched junction bases: 3. The germline V gene has CDR1 MNHNY and CDR2 SVGAGI (reference sequence). This CDR3 region has 14 residues. Here the CDR3 DNA reads TGTGCCAGCAGTTTTGGCGGGGGCCAAGAGACCCAGTACTTC. It translates to CASSFGGGQETQYF.

The rearrangement uses TRBV27 and TRBJ1-1; 7 bases are shared with TRBD1. The V segment lost 3 bases and the J segment 4 bases; nucleotides outside the gene matches: 17. Germline V CDR1 and CDR2: MNHEY, SMNVEV (reference sequence). There are 18 residues in the CDR3. CDR3 region: CASSFQGGRTGRATEAFF. CDR3 nucleotide sequence: TGTGCCAGCAGTTTCCAGGGAGGCCGGACAGGAAGAGCCACTGAAGCTTTCTTT.

V usage is TRBV28 and J usage is TRBJ1-2; D is ambiguous. This CDR3 region has 13 residues. With 7 bases removed from V and 3 bases from J, the gap between germline ends came to 12 bases. From germline, CDR1 is MDHEN and CDR2 SYDVKM. CDR3 in DNA: TGTGCCAGCACCCCGGGCAGTCACTATGGCTACACCTTC. This gives the protein CASTPGSHYGYTF.

The rearrangement uses TRBV6-5 and TRBJ2-3; a possible D gene is TRBD2 (7 bases). Per the germline V gene, CDR1 is MNHEY and CDR2 is SVGAGI. The CDR3 spans 13 residues. V lost 3 bases and J lost 10, with 14 bases in between. As DNA, the CDR3 is TGTGCCAGCAGTTATGGGGGGGCTCATCCGCAGTATTTT. This gives the protein CASSYGGAHPQYF.

The V gene is TRBV28, the J gene TRBJ2-7, with 8 bases lining up with TRBD1. With 3 bases clipped from V and 0 bases from J, the junction kept 10 bases outside the gene matches. The CDR3 sequence is 17 residues long. From germline, CDR1 is MDHEN and CDR2 SYDVKM. CDR3 sequence: CASSFDLLDRDSYEQYF. The DNA of the CDR3 is TGTGCCAGCAGTTTCGATCTCCTGGACAGGGACTCCTACGAGCAGTACTTC.

The chain combines TRBV19 with TRBJ2-1; D remains ambiguous. Deletions cut 5 bases from V and 8 bases from J, with 10 bases between. CDR1 is LNHDA and CDR2 is SQIVND in the germline V gene (reference sequence). The CDR3 loop spans 12 amino acids. The CDR3 nucleotides are TGTGCCAGTAGTGTGTTAGGCGATGAGCAGTTCTTC. This gives the protein CASSVLGDEQFF.

The V gene is TRBV21-1, the J gene TRBJ2-1; the D segment call TRBD1 is taken from the table without a DNA check. TRBV21-1 is deemed a pseudogene. The length of the CDR3 is 13 residues. DNA for the CDR3: TGTGCCAGCAGCAAGGGCAGTTACAATGAGCAGTTCTTC. Protein: CASSKGSYNEQFF.

The genes are TRBV30 and TRBJ2-5; 13 bases map to TRBD2. The CDR3 covers 16 residues. Germline trimming cut 2 bases from V and 3 bases from J; bases unmatched to any gene: 6. Germline CDR1 GTSNPN, CDR2 SVGIG (reference sequence). As DNA, the CDR3 is TGTGCCTGGAGTAAAGGACTAGCGGGGGAGAAAGAGACCCAGTACTTC. Protein sequence: CAWSKGLAGEKETQYF.

In this sample, this clone turned up a few times. V is TRBV6-5 and J is TRBJ2-5, with D tentatively TRBD1 (5 bases). The V end lost 2 bases, the J end lost 2 bases, and 15 bases lay between the germline ends. The CDR3 runs to 16 residues. Germline lookup yields CDR1 MNHEY and CDR2 SVGAGI. In DNA, the CDR3 is TGTGCCAGCAGTTACGCTGCGTTCAGGGATCAAGAGACCCAGTACTTC. The encoded protein is CASSYAAFRDQETQYF.

The V call is TRBV28, the J call TRBJ1-6, with D possibly TRBD1 on 6 matching bases. V was shortened by 7 bases and J by 5 bases, with 15 bases between the two germline ends. CDR3 length: 15 amino acids. In germline, CDR1 is MDHEN, CDR2 SYDVKM. CDR3: CASTRRQGNNSPLHF. The CDR3 DNA is TGTGCCAGCACCCGTCGGCAGGGGAATAATTCACCCCTCCACTTT.

The chain combines TRBV28 with TRBJ1-2, with 10 bases fitting TRBD1. The CDR3 spans 14 residues. V was pared by 4 bases and J by 3 bases, with 2 bases of the junction left unmatched. The germline V gene has CDR1 MDHEN and CDR2 SYDVKM. The CDR3 protein is CASSSGQGDYGYTF. CDR3 in DNA: TGTGCCAGCAGTTCCGGACAGGGGGACTATGGCTACACCTTC.

V gene TRBV28 combines with J gene TRBJ2-7, with D uncertain. The V gene lost 2 bases and the J gene lost 2 bases, with 7 bases spanning the gap. Germline CDR1 and CDR2: MDHEN and SYDVKM. CDR3 length: 13 amino acids. The CDR3 loop reads CASSLRQAYEQYF. As DNA, the CDR3 is TGTGCCAGCAGTTTACGGCAGGCCTACGAGCAGTACTTC.

In its sample, this clone was seen a few times. This sequence joins TRBV6-5 and TRBJ2-7; TRBD2 agrees at 9 bases. Germline trimming cut 2 bases from V and 2 bases from J; bases unmatched to any gene: 1. The CDR3 spans 14 residues. The V gene's germline CDR1 is MNHEY and CDR2 SVGAGI. In DNA, the CDR3 is TGTGCCAGCAGTTACCAGCGGGGGGCCTACGAGCAGTACTTC. Translated, it gives CASSYQRGAYEQYF.

The V gene is TRBV6-6, the J gene TRBJ2-1; 12 bases match TRBD2. The CDR3 contains 16 residues. CDR1 and CDR2 (germline): MNHNY, SVGAGI (reference sequence). The V and J ends lost 4 bases and 2 bases, in that order; junction bases with no gene match: 3. In nucleotides, the CDR3 is TGTGCCAGCAGTTCCCGGACTAGCGGGACCTACAATGAGCAGTTCTTC. Amino acids: CASSSRTSGTYNEQFF.

The chain employs TRBV28 and TRBJ2-7; D ambiguous. The V end was cut by 2 bases, the J end by 3 bases, with 11 bases between. This CDR3 has 14 amino acids. Looked up from germline, CDR1 is MDHEN and CDR2 is SYDVKM. The CDR3 DNA sequence: TGTGCCAGCAGTTTACCCCAAACAAACTACGAGCAGTACTTC. Its translation is CASSLPQTNYEQYF.

The chain recombines TRBV7-6 with TRBJ2-2; 11 positions agree with TRBD2. The V segment lost 1 base and the J segment 0 bases; nucleotides outside the gene matches: 4. There are 18 residues in the CDR3. CDR1 is SGHVS, CDR2 FNYEAQ, per germline. The CDR3: CASSLGASGGTNTGELFF. Here the CDR3 DNA reads TGTGCCAGCAGCTTAGGCGCTAGCGGGGGGACGAACACCGGGGAGCTGTTTTTT.

This clone was detected once. This chain joins TRBV11-1 and TRBJ2-7; D may match TRBD1 or TRBD2 (5 bases each). This CDR3 contains 15 residues. CDR1 and CDR2 from the germline V gene are SGHAT and FQDESV (reference sequence). V dropped 5 bases and J dropped 6 bases, with 20 bases sitting between them. This chain's CDR3 is CASSRGAQSYGEQYF. In nucleotides, the CDR3 is TGTGCCAGCAGCCGAGGGGCCCAGTCGTATGGCGAGCAGTACTTC.

The V and J genes are TRBV5-1 and TRBJ2-3; D unclear. CDR1 is SGHRS, CDR2 YFSETQ, per germline. The V and J ends lost 2 bases and 4 bases respectively, with 11 bases between them. This CDR3 contains 14 residues. The CDR3 sequence: CASSFDTHPDTQYF. As DNA, the CDR3 is TGCGCCAGCAGCTTTGATACCCATCCAGATACGCAGTATTTT.

The CDR3 sequence: CASSEAELPQQYF. The CDR3 DNA is TGTGCCAGCAGTGAAGCGGAACTCCCGCAGCAGTATTTT. The V and J genes are TRBV6-1 and TRBJ2-3; D gene ambiguous. The germline gives CDR1 MNHNS, CDR2 SASEGT. Trimming took 0 bases from V and 11 from J, leaving 12 bases between them. The CDR3 is 13 residues long.